These T cell receptor beta chains were read from a single sample in a study of shared clonotypes between healthy human individuals. Libraries were prepared by immunoSEQ multiplex PCR; TCRdb keeps only in-frame clonotypes and omits some of them. Of roughly 2,300,000 clones listed, roughly 90% are singletons. What was sequenced was naive CD4+ T cells from PBMCs. These TCRs come from a man between 18 and 35 years old in good health. Some clones in this sample may be carry-over from other donors' samples. Each CDR3 is given without its conserved first and last residue. The size of a clone is reported for some rows only, either as once, few or many, or as a class for expanded clones.

TRBV30 | - | AWRFPFMNTEAF
TRBV18 | - | ASSPLRVTYRGEKETQY
TRBV10-1 | - | ASTRPPEYEQY
TRBV29-1 | once | SVTPGRQNYGYT
TRBV7-9 | - | ASSQMTGLTDTQY
TRBV29-1 | - | SVGGSTNTGELF
TRBV11-2 | once | ASSSRRYRVGANYGYT
TRBV6-1 | - | ASSTWTGNTGELF
TRBV11-2 | - | ASSLGGQGHEQY
TRBV4-2 | - | ASSQGQGGVLYGYT
TRBV28 | once | ASMAAGTILSGNTIY
TRBV5-4 | - | ASSPGASLANEQF
TRBV2 | - | ASSEGRETQY
TRBV28 | - | ASSPPGQGPLGYT
TRBV2 | - | ASSDTSGRTETQY
TRBV28 | - | ASSRGLGGQPQH
TRBV5-1 | - | ASSFQPSGTSYNEQF
TRBV14 | - | ASSQDSRFGEQY
TRBV19 | - | ASSEFSVGQPQH
TRBV18 | - | ASSPTGTGANVLT
TRBV2 | - | ASRDSFPAPTQY
TRBV27 | - | ASRPGGNTEAF
TRBV5-4 | - | ASSSSRGPTDTQY
TRBV28 | - | ASSFTRDLGPQH
TRBV4-1 | - | ASTQGRLAGGNTGELF
TRBV19 | - | ASSFRTVINYGYT
TRBV6-1 | few | ASSEVLWDEAF
TRBV11-2 | - | ASSLTSDTQY
TRBV27 | - | ASSLERPFGGTLNEKLF
TRBV27 | - | ASSPRGSGREETQY
TRBV20-1 | - | SARVGGTQY
TRBV19 | few | ASSPQTGTAKYQPQH
TRBV9 | - | ASSVRDSSYEQY
TRBV25-1 | - | ASSERGRRDEKLF
TRBV5-1 | - | ATQQVTGANVLT
TRBV29-1 | - | STNGLAGPGELF
TRBV6-6 | - | ASSPPGPANQPQH
TRBV10-1 | once | ASSTGSQETQY
TRBV5-4 | - | ASSSATSGNSYEQY
TRBV4-3 | - | ASSLVPGVHEQY
TRBV5-1 | - | ASSPTGGPNEKLF
TRBV28 | - | ASGYEQY
TRBV18 | - | ASSPLAPGGVETQY
TRBV7-2 | - | ASSLVGGVAYEQY
TRBV11-2 | - | ASSPGLAGGTDTQY
TRBV5-1 | - | ASSFRGQDNSPLH
TRBV7-9 | - | ASSLASWQGRYEQY
TRBV11-2 | - | ASSSLSGRAIYEQY
TRBV20-1 | many | SAYHADTQY
TRBV27 | - | ASRSTAGNEQY
TRBV7-2 | - | ASSGNRGMANIQY
TRBV20-1 | - | SVHRGGELF